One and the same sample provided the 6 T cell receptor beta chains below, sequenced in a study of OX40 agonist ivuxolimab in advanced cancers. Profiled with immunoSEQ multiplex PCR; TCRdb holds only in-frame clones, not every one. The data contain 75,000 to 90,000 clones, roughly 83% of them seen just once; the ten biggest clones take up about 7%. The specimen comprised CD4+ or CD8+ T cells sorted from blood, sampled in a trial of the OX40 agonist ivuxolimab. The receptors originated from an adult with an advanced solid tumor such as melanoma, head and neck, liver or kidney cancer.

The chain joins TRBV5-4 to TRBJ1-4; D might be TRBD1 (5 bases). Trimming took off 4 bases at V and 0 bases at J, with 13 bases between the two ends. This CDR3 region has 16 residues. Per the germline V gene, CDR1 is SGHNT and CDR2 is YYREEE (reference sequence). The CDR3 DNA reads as TGTGCCAGCAGCCGGGACGTCTCTTCAACTAATGAAAAACTGTTTTTT. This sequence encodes CASSRDVSSTNEKLFF. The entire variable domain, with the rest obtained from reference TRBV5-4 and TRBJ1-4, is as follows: ETGVTQSPTHLIKTRGQQVTLRCSSQSGHNTVSWYQQALGQGPQFIFQYYREEENGRGNFPPRFSGLQFPNYSSELNVNALELDDSALYLCASSRDVSSTNEKLFFGSGTQLSVL.

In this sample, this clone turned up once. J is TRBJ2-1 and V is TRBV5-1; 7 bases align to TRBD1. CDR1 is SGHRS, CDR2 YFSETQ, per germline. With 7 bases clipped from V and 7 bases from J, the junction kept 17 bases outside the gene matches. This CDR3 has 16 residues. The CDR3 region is CASRSTDRPYDNEQFF. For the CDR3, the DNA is TGCGCCAGCCGCAGTACGGACAGGCCGTATGATAATGAGCAGTTCTTC.

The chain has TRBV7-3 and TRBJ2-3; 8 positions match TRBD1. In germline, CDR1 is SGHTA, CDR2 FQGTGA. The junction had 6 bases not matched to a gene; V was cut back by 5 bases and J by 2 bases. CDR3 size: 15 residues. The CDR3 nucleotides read TGTGCCAGCAGCCGCGGACAGGGAAACACAGATACGCAGTATTTT. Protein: CASSRGQGNTDTQYF.

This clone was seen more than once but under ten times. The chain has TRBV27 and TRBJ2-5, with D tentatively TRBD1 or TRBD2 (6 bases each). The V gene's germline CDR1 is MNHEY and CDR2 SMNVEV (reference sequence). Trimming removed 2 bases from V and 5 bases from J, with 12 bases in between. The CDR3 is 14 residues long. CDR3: CASSLGGRGETQYF. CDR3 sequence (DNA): TGTGCCAGCAGTTTAGGGGGGCGTGGGGAGACCCAGTACTTC.

The CDR3 nucleotides are TGTGCCAGTTCGAGGGAGGGCAATGAGCAGTTCTTC. Its translation: CASSREGNEQFF. The chain carries TRBV19 and TRBJ2-1; 7 bases line up with TRBD2. The CDR3 consists of 12 residues. Germline lookup yields CDR1 LNHDA and CDR2 SQIVND (reference sequence). Losses at the gene ends were 8 bases for V and 6 bases for J; bases not matched to a gene: 4.

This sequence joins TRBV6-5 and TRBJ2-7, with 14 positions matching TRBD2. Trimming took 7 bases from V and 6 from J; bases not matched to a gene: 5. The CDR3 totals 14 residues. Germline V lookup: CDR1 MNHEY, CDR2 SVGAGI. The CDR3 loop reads CASTGTSGSREQYF. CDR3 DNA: TGTGCCAGCACCGGGACTAGCGGGAGTCGCGAGCAGTACTTC.